The rows below give T cell receptor beta chains drawn from one sample of a study of graft-versus-host responses after intestinal transplantation. TCRdb's copy holds only in-frame clones and misses some; the assay was immunoSEQ multiplex PCR. Of roughly 27,000 clones in the sample, over 65% are singletons; the top ten hold 1.1%. The source was PBMCs, collected approximately four weeks after intestinal transplant. Receptor source: a human patient who received an intestinal transplant, so some T cells may come from the graft donor. CDR3s include the opening cysteine and the closing phenylalanine or tryptophan. Fields, in order: D gene, clone size, V gene, J gene, CDR3 DNA, CDR3 protein. The D gene is left open where the match is weak. For some rows the clone size is stated as once, few or many, or as a class when expanded; others skip it.

d_gene: -; abundance: -; v_gene: TRBV5-1; j_gene: TRBJ2-3; CDR3nt: TGCGCCAGCAGCTTGGGGACAGATAGCACAGATACGCAGTATTTT; CDR3aa: CASSLGTDSTDTQYF
d_gene: TRBD2; abundance: -; v_gene: TRBV5-1; j_gene: TRBJ2-7; CDR3nt: TGCGCCAGCAGCTTGGATAGGACTAGCGGGGTCTACGAGCAGTACTTC; CDR3aa: CASSLDRTSGVYEQYF
d_gene: -; abundance: -; v_gene: TRBV9; j_gene: TRBJ1-4; CDR3nt: TGTGCCAGCAGCTCTCGAGGGGCAACAAATGAAAAACTGTTTTTT; CDR3aa: CASSSRGATNEKLFF
d_gene: TRBD2; abundance: -; v_gene: TRBV11-1; j_gene: TRBJ2-1; CDR3nt: TGTGCCAGCAGCTTAGCCCTAGCGGGGGGGCGGAATGAGCAGTTCTTC; CDR3aa: CASSLALAGGRNEQFF
d_gene: -; abundance: -; v_gene: TRBV21-1; j_gene: TRBJ2-7; CDR3nt: TGTGCCAGCAGCAACGGGGGACCGAACTACGAGCAGTACTTC; CDR3aa: CASSNGGPNYEQYF
d_gene: TRBD2; abundance: few; v_gene: TRBV6-4; j_gene: TRBJ2-3; CDR3nt: TGTGCCAGCAGTGAGCGGGGGGGCACAGATACGCAGTATTTT; CDR3aa: CASSERGGTDTQYF
d_gene: -; abundance: -; v_gene: TRBV21-1; j_gene: TRBJ2-3; CDR3nt: TGTGCCAGCAGCAAAGACCAAACAGTTCGACTAGCGCAAGATACGCAGTATTTT; CDR3aa: CASSKDQTVRLAQDTQYF
d_gene: -; abundance: -; v_gene: TRBV5-4; j_gene: TRBJ2-1; CDR3nt: TGTGCCAGCAGCTTGTGGGGCGACTACAATGAGCAGTTCTTC; CDR3aa: CASSLWGDYNEQFF
d_gene: TRBD2; abundance: -; v_gene: TRBV4-1; j_gene: TRBJ2-3; CDR3nt: TGCGCCAGCAGCCACCCCTGGGCCCTAGCGGACTTCACAGATACGCAGTATTTT; CDR3aa: CASSHPWALADFTDTQYF
d_gene: -; abundance: -; v_gene: TRBV5-1; j_gene: TRBJ1-2; CDR3nt: TGCGCCAGCAGCACCCAGGGACCCCTTGGTGGCTACACCTTC; CDR3aa: CASSTQGPLGGYTF
d_gene: -; abundance: -; v_gene: TRBV4-1; j_gene: TRBJ2-7; CDR3nt: TGCGCCAGCAGCCAAGAGTCGTCAGGGCCCTACGAGCAGTACTTC; CDR3aa: CASSQESSGPYEQYF
d_gene: -; abundance: few; v_gene: TRBV6-5; j_gene: TRBJ2-6; CDR3nt: TGTGCCAGCAGTTACGGAACTGGGGCCAACGTCCTGACTTTC; CDR3aa: CASSYGTGANVLTF
d_gene: -; abundance: -; v_gene: TRBV7-2; j_gene: TRBJ1-4; CDR3nt: TGTGCCAGCAGCTTAGCCGTAACTAATGAAAAACTGTTTTTT; CDR3aa: CASSLAVTNEKLFF
d_gene: TRBD1; abundance: -; v_gene: TRBV29-1; j_gene: TRBJ2-7; CDR3nt: TGCAGTTTTTCGGGACAGTCAGGAGTCCACGAGCAGTACTTC; CDR3aa: CSFSGQSGVHEQYF
d_gene: TRBD1; abundance: -; v_gene: TRBV9; j_gene: TRBJ1-2; CDR3nt: TGTGCCAGCAGCCCGCGGACAGGGCACTATGGCTACACCTTC; CDR3aa: CASSPRTGHYGYTF
d_gene: TRBD2; abundance: -; v_gene: TRBV28; j_gene: TRBJ2-3; CDR3nt: TGTGCCAGCAGCCCGAGACTAGCGGGATACACAGATACGCAGTATTTT; CDR3aa: CASSPRLAGYTDTQYF
d_gene: TRBD1; abundance: once; v_gene: TRBV28; j_gene: TRBJ2-1; CDR3nt: TGTGCCAGCAGTTTCTTAGGACAGGGATACAATGAGCAGTTCTTC; CDR3aa: CASSFLGQGYNEQFF
d_gene: TRBD1; abundance: -; v_gene: TRBV5-5; j_gene: TRBJ2-1; CDR3nt: TGTGCCAGCAGCCTGGGACAGGTTAACAATGAGCAGTTCTTC; CDR3aa: CASSLGQVNNEQFF
d_gene: TRBD1; abundance: -; v_gene: TRBV15; j_gene: TRBJ2-7; CDR3nt: TGTGCCACCAGCAGAGATGACCGGGACAGGAGCTCCTACGAGCAGTACTTC; CDR3aa: CATSRDDRDRSSYEQYF
d_gene: -; abundance: -; v_gene: TRBV6-5; j_gene: TRBJ2-5; CDR3nt: TGTGCCAGCAGTTACTCGGGCGGCCGATCGGGGGAGACCCAGTACTTC; CDR3aa: CASSYSGGRSGETQYF
d_gene: TRBD1; abundance: -; v_gene: TRBV7-6; j_gene: TRBJ2-5; CDR3nt: TGTGCCAGCAGCCGTGTGGGGGGACAGGGTGGGGAGACCCAGTACTTC; CDR3aa: CASSRVGGQGGETQYF
d_gene: TRBD2; abundance: -; v_gene: TRBV29-1; j_gene: TRBJ2-1; CDR3nt: TGCAGCGCTAGCGGGGACTCCCTGTCGCAGTTCTTC; CDR3aa: CSASGDSLSQFF
d_gene: -; abundance: -; v_gene: TRBV7-2; j_gene: TRBJ2-1; CDR3nt: TGTGCCAGCAGCTTCGTGAGAAGCGTCAATGAGCAGTTCTTC; CDR3aa: CASSFVRSVNEQFF
d_gene: -; abundance: -; v_gene: TRBV4-1; j_gene: TRBJ1-2; CDR3nt: TGCGCCAGCAGCCCCTTATCACAGCCGGACGGCTACACCTTC; CDR3aa: CASSPLSQPDGYTF
d_gene: TRBD2; abundance: few; v_gene: TRBV28; j_gene: TRBJ2-5; CDR3nt: TGTGCCAGCAGTTCACCGGGAGGCCAAGAGACCCAGTACTTC; CDR3aa: CASSSPGGQETQYF
d_gene: TRBD1; abundance: -; v_gene: TRBV30; j_gene: TRBJ1-2; CDR3nt: TGTGCCTGGAGTGTAAGTTATGGCTGGCAGGGGGCGAATGGCTACACCTTC; CDR3aa: CAWSVSYGWQGANGYTF
d_gene: -; abundance: -; v_gene: TRBV28; j_gene: TRBJ2-5; CDR3nt: TGTGCCAGCAGTTCCACCTCGGGACCGGGACAAGAGACCCAGTACTTC; CDR3aa: CASSSTSGPGQETQYF
d_gene: -; abundance: -; v_gene: TRBV9; j_gene: TRBJ1-1; CDR3nt: TGTGCCAGCAGCGTGGCAGGGCTCAACACTGAAGCTTTCTTT; CDR3aa: CASSVAGLNTEAFF
d_gene: -; abundance: -; v_gene: TRBV27; j_gene: TRBJ2-2; CDR3nt: TGTGCCAGCAGTTACGGGGGGAACACCGGGGAGCTGTTTTTT; CDR3aa: CASSYGGNTGELFF
d_gene: -; abundance: -; v_gene: TRBV28; j_gene: TRBJ1-2; CDR3nt: TGTGCCAGCAGTTTACGGCAGGGCGGAAACTATGGCTACACCTTC; CDR3aa: CASSLRQGGNYGYTF
d_gene: -; abundance: -; v_gene: TRBV27; j_gene: TRBJ1-1; CDR3nt: TGTGCCAGCAGTGTGGTCAACCAGAACACTGAAGCTTTCTTT; CDR3aa: CASSVVNQNTEAFF
d_gene: -; abundance: once; v_gene: TRBV28; j_gene: TRBJ2-2; CDR3nt: TGTGCCAGCAGTTTATTTGCCGCCAACACCGGGGAGCTGTTTTTT; CDR3aa: CASSLFAANTGELFF
d_gene: TRBD1; abundance: once; v_gene: TRBV6-6; j_gene: TRBJ1-5; CDR3nt: TGTGCCAGCAGCAGAGACAGGGTTGGGTATCAGCCCCAGCATTTT; CDR3aa: CASSRDRVGYQPQHF
d_gene: TRBD2; abundance: -; v_gene: TRBV11-3; j_gene: TRBJ2-2; CDR3nt: TGTGCCAGCAGCTTAGATCCGATGCGGGAGTTGGCCGGGGAGCTGTTTTTT; CDR3aa: CASSLDPMRELAGELFF
d_gene: TRBD2; abundance: few; v_gene: TRBV10-1; j_gene: TRBJ2-1; CDR3nt: TGCGCCAGCAGCCTACTAGCGAACTCCTACAATGAGCAGTTCTTC; CDR3aa: CASSLLANSYNEQFF